The clone carrying this TCR beta chain was seen a few times. Its antigen remains unidentified. CDR1 and CDR2 from the germline V gene are MNHEY and SVGEGT. This CDR3 region has 15 residues. Trimming took 7 bases from V and 6 from J; bases not matched to a gene: 13. The sample originates from a study of T cell repertoires in cytomegalovirus infection. Study background: Recently identified HLA-C-restricted CMV epitopes and well-studied HLA-B-restricted CMV epitopes were used by the study. Carrying CMV and the relevant HLA type showed in public TCR beta signatures.

In TCRdb, the reads were re-called with MiXCR into one record per CDR3 protein. This table holds fewer than 150,000 distinct CDR3 sequences, about 33% found once. Regarding the study as a whole: Dominant in the ex vivo response were TCR beta clonotypes restricted by HLA-C and specific for CMV.

The chain links TRBV6-2 or TRBV6-3 to TRBJ2-7, with 9 bases lining up with TRBD1. The receptor comes from a human donor in good health (CMV status not recorded). Some clones in this sample may be carry-over from other donors' samples. Specimen: CD8+ T cells from cultured PBMCs, collected from culture after CMV antigen stimulation. The CDR3 region is CASTRPGQGIVEQYF. For the CDR3, the DNA is TGTGCCAGCACCCGCCCCGGACAGGGGATTGTCGAGCAGTACTTC.